A selection of T cell receptor beta chains follows, all from one sample in a study of cytomegalovirus exposure and HLA in healthy donors. Profiling relied on immunoSEQ multiplex PCR, and the TCRdb table lists in-frame clones only, not all of them. The data hold 150,000 to 200,000 clones, with more than 65% observed a single time. The specimen was PBMCs. Source of these receptors: a woman aged 18 to 35 in good health and CMV-seropositive. The CDR3 runs from the conserved cysteine through the conserved F or W. The D gene is left open where the match is weak. Rows give clone size only sometimes, using once, few, many, or a class for an expanded clone.

CDR3 protein: CASSLGGGQELFF
CDR3 DNA: TGTGCCAGCAGCTTAGGTGGGGGACAGGAGCTGTTTTTT
CDR3 length: 13
D gene: -
V gene: TRBV11-3
clone size: -
J gene: TRBJ2-2

CDR3 protein: CASSRDSGDEQFF
CDR3 DNA: TGCGCCAGCAGTCGAGATAGCGGGGATGAGCAGTTCTTC
CDR3 length: 13
D gene: TRBD2
V gene: TRBV4-3
clone size: -
J gene: TRBJ2-1

CDR3 protein: CASSSLTRLTDTQYF
CDR3 DNA: TGTGCCAGCAGTTCGCTCACGAGACTTACAGATACGCAGTATTTT
CDR3 length: 15
D gene: -
V gene: TRBV27
clone size: -
J gene: TRBJ2-3

CDR3 protein: CASTDRVQYQPQHF
CDR3 DNA: TGTGCCAGCACCGACAGGGTTCAATATCAGCCCCAGCATTTT
CDR3 length: 14
D gene: TRBD1
V gene: TRBV6-4
clone size: -
J gene: TRBJ1-5

CDR3 protein: CASSSRSGTGLNEQFF
CDR3 DNA: TGTGCCAGCAGTTCTAGGTCCGGGACAGGGTTGAATGAGCAGTTCTTC
CDR3 length: 16
D gene: TRBD1
V gene: TRBV27
clone size: -
J gene: TRBJ2-1

CDR3 protein: CASGGPRQGTQYF
CDR3 DNA: TGTGCCAGCGGAGGCCCACGCCAAGGAACGCAGTATTTT
CDR3 length: 13
D gene: -
V gene: TRBV2
clone size: once
J gene: TRBJ2-3

CDR3 protein: CASSRRDRDLFFETQYF
CDR3 DNA: TGTGCCAGCAGCCGACGGGACAGGGACCTCTTCTTTGAGACCCAGTACTTC
CDR3 length: 17
D gene: TRBD1
V gene: TRBV5-5
clone size: -
J gene: TRBJ2-5

CDR3 protein: CASSIPPFRQVSNEQFF
CDR3 DNA: TGTGCCAGTAGTATCCCCCCGTTTCGACAGGTTAGCAATGAGCAGTTCTTC
CDR3 length: 17
D gene: -
V gene: TRBV19
clone size: -
J gene: TRBJ2-1

CDR3 protein: CASSQTLGQGVLGYTF
CDR3 DNA: TGCGCCAGCAGCCAGACCCTCGGACAGGGGGTTTTAGGCTACACCTTC
CDR3 length: 16
D gene: TRBD1
V gene: TRBV4-1
clone size: -
J gene: TRBJ1-2

CDR3 protein: CASSLYNEQFF
CDR3 DNA: TGTGCCAGCAGCCTATACAATGAGCAGTTCTTC
CDR3 length: 11
D gene: -
V gene: TRBV28
clone size: -
J gene: TRBJ2-1

CDR3 protein: CASSLDGVNSPLHF
CDR3 DNA: TGTGCCAGCAGCTTAGACGGGGTTAATTCACCCCTCCACTTT
CDR3 length: 14
D gene: -
V gene: TRBV11-3
clone size: -
J gene: TRBJ1-6

CDR3 protein: CASSIEHRAAYSPLHF
CDR3 DNA: TGTGCCAGTAGTATAGAGCACAGGGCCGCGTATTCACCCCTCCACTTT
CDR3 length: 16
D gene: -
V gene: TRBV19
clone size: -
J gene: TRBJ1-6